Below, one T cell receptor (beta chain) is given with its context. Its antigen is not known. The identical CDR3 is also encoded by other nucleotide sequences in the sample. The repertoire was sequenced with immunoSEQ multiplex PCR; TCRdb's copy has only in-frame clones and lacks some. The sample lists about 15,000 clones; 81% were seen once. This sample was taken from a study of T cells and Merkel cell carcinoma outcomes. Trimming took off 1 base at V and 2 bases at J, with 9 bases between the two ends. The germline V gene encodes CDR1 SGHRS and CDR2 YFSETQ. The CDR3 runs 14 residues. Study observations and caveats: Reportedly, T-cell repertoire with density predicts Merkel cell carcinoma outcomes.

This receptor was taken from a human donor with Merkel cell carcinoma. The specimen sequenced was tumor tissue from Merkel cell carcinoma. This chain links TRBV5-1 with TRBJ1-1; D unresolved. Written as DNA, the CDR3 is TGCGCCAGCAGCTTGCTCCAGTCAAACACTGAAGCTTTCTTT. Its translation: CASSLLQSNTEAFF.